These 15 T cell receptor beta chains originate from one sample sequenced in a study of shared clonotypes between healthy human individuals. Some clones are missing from TCRdb's copy, which holds only in-frame ones; the method was immunoSEQ multiplex PCR. The table has some 2,500,000 clones, roughly 93% seen once. The material sequenced was naive CD4+ T cells from PBMCs. The subset: CD45RA+ positively selected. The source is a man aged 18 to 30 in good health. Some clones in this sample may be carry-over from other donors' samples.

Here the CDR3 DNA reads TGTGCCAGCATCACTAACTTGGGGGACCCGCAGCGTGTTGAGCAGTTCTTC. It codes for CASITNLGDPQRVEQFF. The rearrangement uses TRBV28 and TRBJ2-1, with D perhaps being TRBD1 or TRBD2 (5 bases each). V was shortened by 7 bases and J by 9 bases, with 28 bases between the two germline ends. Germline assignment: CDR1 MDHEN and CDR2 SYDVKM. The CDR3 covers 17 residues.

The chain combines TRBV11-3 with TRBJ2-1; 7 positions agree with TRBD2. The germline CDR1 and CDR2 sequences are SGHNT and YENEEA. The CDR3 spans 15 residues. Trimming cost V 4 bases and J 5 bases; bases outside gene matches: 8. The CDR3 DNA sequence: TGTGCCAGCAGCTCGGGGGGACTTTCTAACAATGAGCAGTTCTTC. Translated: CASSSGGLSNNEQFF.

The CDR3 DNA is TGTGCCAGCAGCTTACACAGGGCCTCTGGAAACACCATATATTTT. This codes for CASSLHRASGNTIYF. The chain is built from TRBV7-2 and TRBJ1-3, with a tentative D call TRBD1 (6 bases). V lost 2 bases to trimming and J lost 0 bases, with 8 bases between them. The CDR3 has 15 amino acids. The V gene's germline CDR1 is SGHTA and CDR2 FQGNSA.

With regard to this clone: In the same sample, other DNA sequences code for this CDR3. This chain links TRBV30 with TRBJ1-6; no clear D. The length of the CDR3 is 11 residues. Germline lookup yields CDR1 GTSNPN and CDR2 SVGIG (reference sequence). The ends were cut back, 1 base at V and 7 bases at J, with 2 bases in the middle. The CDR3 DNA is TGTGCCTGGAGTGAAAATTCACCCCTCCACTTT. Encoded protein: CAWSENSPLHF. The full variable domain, completed using reference TRBV30 and TRBJ1-6, is SQTIHQWPATLVQPVGSPLSLECTVEGTSNPNLYWYRQAAGRGLQLLFYSVGIGQISSEVPQNLSASRPQDRQFILSSKKLLLSDSGFYLCAWSENSPLHFGNGTRLTVT.

J is TRBJ2-7 and V is TRBV29-1; 11 positions agree with TRBD2. V shed 5 bases and J 6 bases; nucleotides not matched to a gene: 15. Germline lookup yields CDR1 SQVTM and CDR2 ANQGSEA. This CDR3 has 16 residues. CDR3 nucleotides: TGCAGCGTTATGACATCTAGCGGGAGGCCTCTAGGCGAGCAGTACTTC. It translates to CSVMTSSGRPLGEQYF.

Comment on this clone: In the same sample, other DNA sequences code for this CDR3. The chain combines TRBV20-1 with TRBJ2-7; D call uncertain. This CDR3 comprises 11 residues. Trimming took 1 base from V and 5 from J, leaving 6 bases between them. Germline CDR1 and CDR2: DFQATT and SNEGSKA (reference sequence). The CDR3 here is CSARAEDEQYF. CDR3 coding DNA: TGCAGTGCTAGAGCTGAGGACGAGCAGTACTTC.

The chain uses TRBV2 and TRBJ2-5; D remains ambiguous. Trimming took 4 bases from V and 2 from J, leaving 8 bases between them. From germline, CDR1 is SNHLY and CDR2 FYNNEI. The CDR3 is made up of 13 amino acids. The CDR3 here is CASSAGGQETQYF. CDR3 DNA: TGTGCCAGCAGTGCGGGTGGGCAAGAGACCCAGTACTTC.

This rearrangement joins TRBV27 to TRBJ1-2; 10 bases agree with TRBD1. Unmatched junction bases numbered 9, after V lost 1 base and J lost 7 bases. The CDR3 sequence is 16 residues long. CDR1 is MNHEY, CDR2 SMNVEV, per germline (reference sequence). The CDR3 DNA is TGTGCCAGCAGTTTATTCTGGGACAGGGGTCTCAGTGGCTACACCTTC. This encodes CASSLFWDRGLSGYTF.

The V and J genes are TRBV6-1 and TRBJ2-7, with D possibly called TRBD1 or TRBD2 (5 bases each). The germline gives CDR1 MNHNS, CDR2 SASEGT. The V end lost 1 base, the J end lost 2 bases, and 12 bases lay between the germline ends. CDR3 length: 15 amino acids. CDR3 DNA sequence: TGTGCCAGCAGTGAAGGTCTGGGACGAGCCTACGAGCAGTACTTC. Protein: CASSEGLGRAYEQYF.

This clone has a single count. V is TRBV7-3 and J is TRBJ2-3, with 7 positions matching TRBD2. The V segment lost 3 bases and the J segment 2 bases; nucleotides outside the gene matches: 8. The germline CDR1 and CDR2 sequences are SGHTA and FQGTGA. This CDR3 has 16 amino acids. In DNA, the CDR3 is TGTGCCAGCAGCTTTACGACAGCGGGATACACAGATACGCAGTATTTT. This translates into CASSFTTAGYTDTQYF.

The chain uses TRBV5-1 and TRBJ1-2; D possibly corresponds to TRBD1 (5 bases). Trimming took 3 bases from V and 2 from J, leaving 17 bases between them. CDR1 is SGHRS and CDR2 is YFSETQ in the germline V gene. The CDR3 has 16 residues. CDR3 amino acids: CASSWALDRNNYGYTF. Written as DNA, the CDR3 is TGCGCCAGCAGCTGGGCCCTCGACAGAAACAACTATGGCTACACCTTC.

Of note for this clone: Other DNA sequences from this sample encode an identical CDR3 as well. CDR3 region: CASSLGGTQYF. The CDR3 coding sequence is TGTGCCAGCAGCCTGGGGGGGACCCAGTACTTC. This sequence joins TRBV11-3 and TRBJ2-5, with D possibly TRBD2 on 6 matching bases. V lost 5 bases and J 7 bases, leaving 8 bases between the germline ends. Looked up from germline, CDR1 is SGHNT and CDR2 is YENEEA. The CDR3 covers 11 residues.

CDR3 sequence: CASSLSTTSSGNTIYF. CDR3 bases: TGTGCCAGCAGCTTGTCAACGACGAGCTCTGGAAACACCATATATTTT. The chain combines TRBV7-9 with TRBJ1-3; D gene ambiguous. With 3 bases removed from V and 0 bases from J, the gap between germline ends came to 12 bases. The CDR3 covers 16 residues. Per germline, CDR1 SEHNR and CDR2 FQNEAQ (reference sequence).

The V call is TRBV11-2, the J call TRBJ2-7; D ambiguous. The CDR3 spans 15 residues. Germline CDR1 is SGHAT and CDR2 is FQNNGV. V was clipped by 2 bases and J by 3 bases, with 14 bases between them. CDR3 loop: CASSLLRSAIYEQYF. The DNA of the CDR3 is TGTGCCAGCAGCTTATTGCGGTCAGCTATCTACGAGCAGTACTTC.

This clone was counted a single time. V is TRBV2 and J is TRBJ2-5, with TRBD1 identical over 8 bases. CDR1 and CDR2 (germline): SNHLY, FYNNEI. The CDR3 runs 12 residues. The ends lost 2 bases at V and 13 bases at J; junction bases unmatched: 6. The CDR3 region has the DNA TGTGCCAGCAGTGAAAGTGGACAGGGACGGTACTTC. It is translated as CASSESGQGRYF.